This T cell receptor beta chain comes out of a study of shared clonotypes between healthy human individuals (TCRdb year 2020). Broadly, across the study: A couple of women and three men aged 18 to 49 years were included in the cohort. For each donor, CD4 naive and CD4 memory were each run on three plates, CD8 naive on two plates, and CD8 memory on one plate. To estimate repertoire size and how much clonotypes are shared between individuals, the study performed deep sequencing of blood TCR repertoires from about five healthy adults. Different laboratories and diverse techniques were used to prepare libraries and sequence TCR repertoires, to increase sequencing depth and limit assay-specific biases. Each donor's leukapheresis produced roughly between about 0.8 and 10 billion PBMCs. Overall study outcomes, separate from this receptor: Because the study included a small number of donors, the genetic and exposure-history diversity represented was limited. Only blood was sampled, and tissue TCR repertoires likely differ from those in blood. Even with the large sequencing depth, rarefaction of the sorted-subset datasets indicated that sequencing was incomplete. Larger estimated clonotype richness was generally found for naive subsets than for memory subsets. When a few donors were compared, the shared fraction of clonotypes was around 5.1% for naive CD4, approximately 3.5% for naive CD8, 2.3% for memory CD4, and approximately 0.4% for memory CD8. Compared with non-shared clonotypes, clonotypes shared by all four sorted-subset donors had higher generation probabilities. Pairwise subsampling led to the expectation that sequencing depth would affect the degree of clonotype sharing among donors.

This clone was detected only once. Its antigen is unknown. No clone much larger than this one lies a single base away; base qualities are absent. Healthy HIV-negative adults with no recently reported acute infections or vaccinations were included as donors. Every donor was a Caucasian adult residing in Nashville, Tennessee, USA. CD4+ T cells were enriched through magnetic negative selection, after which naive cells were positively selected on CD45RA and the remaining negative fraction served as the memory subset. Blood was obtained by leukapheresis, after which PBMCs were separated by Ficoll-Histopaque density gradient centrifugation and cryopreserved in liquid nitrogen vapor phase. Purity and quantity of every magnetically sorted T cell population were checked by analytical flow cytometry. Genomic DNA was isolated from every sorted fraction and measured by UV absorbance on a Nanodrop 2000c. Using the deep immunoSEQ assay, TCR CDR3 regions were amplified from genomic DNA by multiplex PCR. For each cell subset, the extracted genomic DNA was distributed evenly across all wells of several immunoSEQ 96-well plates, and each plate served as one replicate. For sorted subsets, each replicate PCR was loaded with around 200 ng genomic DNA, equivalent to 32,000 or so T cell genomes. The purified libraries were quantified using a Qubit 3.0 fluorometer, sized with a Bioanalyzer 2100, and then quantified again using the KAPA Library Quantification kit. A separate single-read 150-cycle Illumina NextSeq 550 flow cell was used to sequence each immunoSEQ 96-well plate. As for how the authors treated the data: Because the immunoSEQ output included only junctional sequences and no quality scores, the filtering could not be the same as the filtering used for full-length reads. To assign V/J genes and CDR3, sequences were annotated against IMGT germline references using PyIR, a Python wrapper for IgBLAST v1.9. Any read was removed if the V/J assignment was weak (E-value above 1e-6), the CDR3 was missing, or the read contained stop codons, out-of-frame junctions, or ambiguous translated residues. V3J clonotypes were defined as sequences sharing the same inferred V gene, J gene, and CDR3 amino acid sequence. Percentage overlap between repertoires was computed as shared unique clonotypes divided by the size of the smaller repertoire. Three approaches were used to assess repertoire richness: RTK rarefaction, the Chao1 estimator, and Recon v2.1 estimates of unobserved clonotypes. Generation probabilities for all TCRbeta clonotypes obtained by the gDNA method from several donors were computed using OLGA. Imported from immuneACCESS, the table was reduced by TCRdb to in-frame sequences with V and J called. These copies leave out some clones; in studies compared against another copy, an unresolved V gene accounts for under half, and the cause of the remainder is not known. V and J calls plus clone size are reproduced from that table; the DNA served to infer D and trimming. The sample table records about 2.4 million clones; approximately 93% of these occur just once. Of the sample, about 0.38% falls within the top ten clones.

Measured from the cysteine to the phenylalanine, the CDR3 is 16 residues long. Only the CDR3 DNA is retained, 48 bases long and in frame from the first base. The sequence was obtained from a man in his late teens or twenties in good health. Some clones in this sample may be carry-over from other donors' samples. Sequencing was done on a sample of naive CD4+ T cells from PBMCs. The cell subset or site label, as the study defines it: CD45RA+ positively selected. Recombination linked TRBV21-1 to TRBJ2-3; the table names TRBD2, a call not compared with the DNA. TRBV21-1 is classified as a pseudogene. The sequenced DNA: TGTGCCAGCAGCAAATTTCCTAGCGGGAACACAGATACGCAGTATTTT. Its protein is CASSKFPSGNTDTQYF.